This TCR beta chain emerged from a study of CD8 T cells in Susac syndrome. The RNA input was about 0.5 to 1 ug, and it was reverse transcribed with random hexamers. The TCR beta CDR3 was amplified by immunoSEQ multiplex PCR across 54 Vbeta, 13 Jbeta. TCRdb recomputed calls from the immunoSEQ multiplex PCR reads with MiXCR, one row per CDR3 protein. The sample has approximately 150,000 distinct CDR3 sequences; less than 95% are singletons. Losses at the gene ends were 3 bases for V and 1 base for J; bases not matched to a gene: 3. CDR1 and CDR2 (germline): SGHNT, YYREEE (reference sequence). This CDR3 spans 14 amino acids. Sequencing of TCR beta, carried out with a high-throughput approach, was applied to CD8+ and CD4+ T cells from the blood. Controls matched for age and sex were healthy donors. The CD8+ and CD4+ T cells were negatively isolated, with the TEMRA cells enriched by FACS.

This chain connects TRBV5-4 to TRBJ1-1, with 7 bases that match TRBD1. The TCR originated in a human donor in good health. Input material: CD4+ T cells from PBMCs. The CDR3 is CASSSRDRNTEAFF. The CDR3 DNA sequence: TGTGCCAGCAGCTCCCGGGACAGGAACACTGAAGCTTTCTTT. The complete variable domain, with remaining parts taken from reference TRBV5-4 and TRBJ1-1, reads ETGVTQSPTHLIKTRGQQVTLRCSSQSGHNTVSWYQQALGQGPQFIFQYYREEENGRGNFPPRFSGLQFPNYSSELNVNALELDDSALYLCASSSRDRNTEAFFGQGTRLTVV.